This record concerns one T cell receptor (beta chain) sequence. This sample stems from a study of read filtering for tumor transcriptome and immune sequencing. Whole-study context: Per sample, TCR-region reads ranged about 4.05 to 10.27 million by IR-seq, roughly 75 to 1,400 by RNA-seq.

From 300 to 400 ng of RNA, a library with molecular barcoded alpha/delta and beta/gamma adaptors was made. TCRdb re-called the reads through MiXCR, storing one row per CDR3 protein. The sample holds approximately 150,000 distinct CDR3 sequences, roughly 13% seen once. Germline CDR1 reads SNHLY; CDR2 reads FYNNEI. J gave up 4 bases and V 7 bases, and 7 bases lay outside the gene matches. CDR3 length: 15 residues. The sample taken for sequencing was a population of CD138-negative cells sorted from bone marrow. The receptor was derived from a donor aged 40 or over with multiple myeloma. The chain combines TRBV2 with TRBJ2-1, with 10 bases lining up with TRBD1. As DNA, the CDR3 is TGTGCCAGCAAAAGAGACAGGGGGCATTACAATGAGCAGTTCTTC. This gives the protein CASKRDRGHYNEQFF.